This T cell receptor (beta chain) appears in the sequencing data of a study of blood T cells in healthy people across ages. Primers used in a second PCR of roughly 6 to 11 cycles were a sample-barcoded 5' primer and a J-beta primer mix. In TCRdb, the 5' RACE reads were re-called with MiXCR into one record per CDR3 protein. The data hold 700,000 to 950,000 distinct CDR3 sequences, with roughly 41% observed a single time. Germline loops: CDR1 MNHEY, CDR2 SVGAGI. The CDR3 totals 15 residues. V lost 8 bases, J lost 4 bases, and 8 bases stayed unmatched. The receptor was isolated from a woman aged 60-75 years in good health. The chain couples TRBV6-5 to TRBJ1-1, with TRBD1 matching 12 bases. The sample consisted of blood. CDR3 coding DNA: TGTGCCAGCCAACGGGACAGGGGGCTTGGCACTGAAGCTTTCTTT. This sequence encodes CASQRDRGLGTEAFF.